A selection of T cell receptor beta chains follows, all from one sample in a study of Ad26.COV2.S vaccination and SARS-CoV-2 variants. Sequencing was performed with immunoSEQ multiplex PCR; in TCRdb, only in-frame clones are kept and a portion is missing. In the table there are about 680,000 clones, 80% to 90% of which are singletons. This specimen was peripheral blood, taken in a trial of Ad26.COV2.S vaccine versus placebo. These receptors were taken from a person aged 18-60 years who received the Ad26.COV2.S COVID-19 vaccine or a placebo. Both conserved end residues are part of each CDR3. A D gene is named only where the DNA matches it firmly. Clone size appears in some rows only: once, few, many, or a class for an expanded clone.

clone size	D gene	V gene	J gene	CDR3 DNA	CDR3 protein
few	.	TRBV6-1	TRBJ1-1	TGTGCCAGCAGGGAAGCGAACACTGAAGCTTTCTTT	CASREANTEAFF
.	.	TRBV7-9	TRBJ2-7	TGTGCCAGCACCCCATTAAACAGGGTCGGGGGCTACGAGCAGTACTTC	CASTPLNRVGGYEQYF
.	TRBD1	TRBV18	TRBJ2-7	TGTGCCAGCTCAACACCGGGACAGGGGTTGAACGAGCAGTACTTC	CASSTPGQGLNEQYF
.	.	TRBV3-1/TRBV3-2	TRBJ2-1	TGTGCCAGCAGCCAAAGGGGTTCCCCCTACAATGAGCAGTTCTTC	CASSQRGSPYNEQFF
.	.	TRBV4-1	TRBJ2-5	TGCGCCAGCCGACAGGGAGGGGGTCGTTACCAAGAGACCCAGTACTTC	CASRQGGGRYQETQYF
.	TRBD2	TRBV27	TRBJ2-1	TGTGCCAGCTCATGGGGCGGGGGGACGTACAATGAGCAGTTCTTC	CASSWGGGTYNEQFF
.	.	TRBV12-5	TRBJ2-5	TGTGCTAGTGGTTTTGGGGGGGGCCGAATTACGGGCCTCGGGCACCAAGAGACCCAGTACTTC	CASGFGGGRITGLGHQETQYF
.	TRBD2	TRBV6-6	TRBJ2-1	TGTGCCAGCAGACCAGAGCTAGCGGGAAGCAATGAGCAGTTCTTC	CASRPELAGSNEQFF
.	.	TRBV25-1	TRBJ2-3	TGTGCCAGCAGACCACAGGGTGCAGATACGCAGTATTTT	CASRPQGADTQYF
.	TRBD1	TRBV5-1	TRBJ2-7	TGCGCCAGCAGCACGGACAGGGACAAACCCTACGAGCAGTACTTC	CASSTDRDKPYEQYF
.	.	TRBV3-1/TRBV3-2	TRBJ2-4	TGTGCCAGCAGCCCTCAGGTTCGAGACAGACTAGTAGCCAAAAACATTCAGTACTTC	CASSPQVRDRLVAKNIQYF
.	.	TRBV7-8	TRBJ2-7	TGTGCCAGCAGCTTAGCTCTGGGTACCCAGTACTTC	CASSLALGTQYF
once	TRBD2	TRBV2	TRBJ2-1	TGTGCCAGCAGTGCCACTAGCGGGAGCTACAATGAGCAGTTCTTC	CASSATSGSYNEQFF
.	.	TRBV6-5	TRBJ2-7	TGTGCCAGCAGTACCCAGGGCTCCTACGAGCAGTACTTC	CASSTQGSYEQYF
.	.	TRBV6-5	TRBJ1-2	TGTGCCAGCAGTTACTCCGACAGCTATGGCTACACCTTC	CASSYSDSYGYTF
.	.	TRBV30	TRBJ1-4	TGTGCCGGAGATCGGGGGACCCAAAATGAAAAACTGTTTTTT	CAGDRGTQNEKLFF
.	.	TRBV27	TRBJ2-7	TGTGCCAGCAGTTTAGGGCATACCTACGAGCAGTACTTC	CASSLGHTYEQYF
.	.	TRBV7-9	TRBJ1-4	TGTGCCAGCAGCGCGACCCCGGGACTGCTTAATGAAAAACTGTTTTTT	CASSATPGLLNEKLFF
.	.	TRBV24-1	TRBJ2-7	TGTGCCACCAGTGATACGGCAGGGGCGCAGGAGCAGTACTTC	CATSDTAGAQEQYF
.	.	TRBV21-1	TRBJ1-6	TGTGCCAGCAGCTCCCCGACAGGGACCTATAATTCACCCCTCCACTTT	CASSSPTGTYNSPLHF
.	TRBD1	TRBV5-4	TRBJ1-2	TGTGCCAGCAGCCTCCGACAGGGGAACCAGTATGGCTACACCTTC	CASSLRQGNQYGYTF
.	.	TRBV30	TRBJ1-5	TGTGCCTGGAGTGACCCCCGGATTAATAATCAGCCCCAGCATTTT	CAWSDPRINNQPQHF
.	.	TRBV7-2	TRBJ2-1	TGTGCCAGCAGCTTAGCGCTAAAGGGGGAAGTCGGGCAGTTCTTC	CASSLALKGEVGQFF
.	.	TRBV6-6	TRBJ1-3	TGTGCCAGCAGTCTGCTCATACAGGGATACTCTGGAAACACCATATATTTT	CASSLLIQGYSGNTIYF
.	TRBD1	TRBV5-1	TRBJ1-4	TGCGCCAGCAGCTTAGGGACAGTTGGCGAAAAACTGTTTTTT	CASSLGTVGEKLFF
.	.	TRBV9	TRBJ2-7	TGTGCCAGCAGCGTAGGAGCGGACTACGAGCAGTACTTC	CASSVGADYEQYF
.	.	TRBV18	TRBJ2-7	TGTGCCAGCTCACTGGGTCCTTCCTCCTACGAGCAGTACTTC	CASSLGPSSYEQYF